A selection of T cell receptor beta chains follows, all from one sample in a study of cytomegalovirus exposure and HLA in healthy donors. Generated by immunoSEQ multiplex PCR, the TCRdb table keeps only in-frame clones and is missing some. Counted here are over 100,000 clones, almost 80% occurring once; the ten biggest clones make up about 1.5%. Material for sequencing was PBMCs. Every receptor here comes from a female donor in good health and CMV-seronegative. Each CDR3 is given with its conserved first and last residue. Each record gives: CDR3 length, V gene, J gene, CDR3 protein.

length: 15
V: TRBV5-6
J: TRBJ2-1
CDR3: CASSRGWGGDNEQFF

length: 16
V: TRBV27
J: TRBJ2-3
CDR3: CASRPLGREGVDTQYF

length: 13
V: TRBV11-2
J: TRBJ2-1
CDR3: CASTRPGYNEQFF

length: 11
V: TRBV28
J: TRBJ2-7
CDR3: CASSLRTAQYF

length: 14
V: TRBV7-2
J: TRBJ1-2
CDR3: CASSLDPQNYGYTF

length: 12
V: TRBV30
J: TRBJ2-2
CDR3: CAGTANTGELFF

length: 16
V: TRBV28
J: TRBJ1-3
CDR3: CASSPPTAHSGNTIYF

length: 15
V: TRBV6-1
J: TRBJ2-1
CDR3: CASSEGGSRLNEQFF

length: 12
V: TRBV5-1
J: TRBJ2-1
CDR3: CASSLLAGQQFF

length: 12
V: TRBV10-2
J: TRBJ2-3
CDR3: CASSDPGDTQYF

length: 13
V: TRBV9
J: TRBJ2-2
CDR3: CASSDRNTGELFF

length: 13
V: TRBV6-1
J: TRBJ2-1
CDR3: CASSFLPDNEQFF

length: 12
V: TRBV27
J: TRBJ1-2
CDR3: CASSSDRYGYTF

length: 14
V: TRBV7-6
J: TRBJ2-7
CDR3: CASSHRDRGNEQYF

length: 14
V: TRBV7-3
J: TRBJ2-3
CDR3: CASSLGHGTDTQYF

length: 17
V: TRBV5-3
J: TRBJ2-3
CDR3: CARRTLAGVSGTDTQYF

length: 15
V: TRBV7-9
J: TRBJ1-1
CDR3: CATAEGVSMNTEAFF

length: 14
V: TRBV5-6
J: TRBJ1-5
CDR3: CASSGSGWGQPQHF

length: 15
V: TRBV7-8
J: TRBJ1-4
CDR3: CASSIQQGVGEKLFF

length: 14
V: TRBV30
J: TRBJ1-3
CDR3: CAWSTGFAGNTIYF

length: 16
V: TRBV9
J: TRBJ2-1
CDR3: CASSVDPGQGINEQFF

length: 14
V: TRBV7-2
J: TRBJ1-4
CDR3: CASSPDGEGEKLFF

length: 15
V: TRBV6-6
J: TRBJ2-3
CDR3: CASNLAGGGTDTQYF

length: 15
V: TRBV10-3
J: TRBJ2-7
CDR3: CAISASISEVDEQYF

length: 14
V: TRBV5-1
J: TRBJ2-5
CDR3: CASSLASRAETQYF

length: 15
V: TRBV9
J: TRBJ2-1
CDR3: CASSVTGTSYNEQFF

length: 17
V: TRBV29-1
J: TRBJ1-4
CDR3: CSVESYKSGMDHEKLFF

length: 16
V: TRBV4-3
J: TRBJ1-1
CDR3: CASSLWPTGGNTEAFF

length: 15
V: TRBV4-3
J: TRBJ2-5
CDR3: CASSQETGGRETQYF

length: 14
V: TRBV29-1
J: TRBJ1-2
CDR3: CSVDPLQSGFGYTF

length: 17
V: TRBV19
J: TRBJ2-7
CDR3: CASTPGVVRDLPYEQYF

length: 12
V: TRBV13
J: TRBJ1-1
CDR3: CASSLGSGEAFF

length: 13
V: TRBV28
J: TRBJ2-7
CDR3: CASSRQTSEQQYF

length: 18
V: TRBV10-3
J: TRBJ1-2
CDR3: CAISESFYREDRGQGYTF

length: 14
V: TRBV2
J: TRBJ1-2
CDR3: CASNLVGPNYGYTF

length: 11
V: TRBV10-1
J: TRBJ2-5
CDR3: CASSSGRALYF

length: 16
V: TRBV29-1
J: NA
CDR3: CSVEATGGSGSYEQYF

length: 12
V: TRBV12-5
J: TRBJ1-1
CDR3: CASGFTEFEAFF

length: 15
V: TRBV5-6
J: TRBJ2-5
CDR3: CASSFGTGGTETQYF

length: 15
V: TRBV7-2
J: TRBJ2-1
CDR3: CASSLTAGGGNEQFF

length: 15
V: TRBV6-1
J: TRBJ2-3
CDR3: CASSSTGYGPDTQYF

length: 15
V: TRBV2
J: TRBJ2-3
CDR3: CASSVMGPGGDTQYF

length: 13
V: TRBV6-6
J: TRBJ2-1
CDR3: CASSYSGGAEQFF

length: 15
V: TRBV7-2
J: TRBJ1-2
CDR3: CASSLVSGGSYGYTF

length: 13
V: TRBV19
J: TRBJ1-1
CDR3: CASSGTGGTEAFF

length: 17
V: TRBV9
J: TRBJ2-3
CDR3: CASSVDVGGGGTDTQYF

length: 14
V: TRBV19
J: TRBJ1-4
CDR3: CASSKDRGGEKLFF

length: 13
V: TRBV29-1
J: TRBJ1-4
CDR3: CSAGQVSQEKLFF

length: 13
V: TRBV6-6
J: TRBJ1-2
CDR3: CASSTGQGSGYTF

length: 14
V: TRBV2
J: TRBJ1-4
CDR3: CATQVGGGDEKLFF

length: 13
V: TRBV7-8
J: TRBJ2-1
CDR3: CASSLVSASEQFF

length: 14
V: TRBV9
J: TRBJ1-6
CDR3: CASSVNYGGSPLHF